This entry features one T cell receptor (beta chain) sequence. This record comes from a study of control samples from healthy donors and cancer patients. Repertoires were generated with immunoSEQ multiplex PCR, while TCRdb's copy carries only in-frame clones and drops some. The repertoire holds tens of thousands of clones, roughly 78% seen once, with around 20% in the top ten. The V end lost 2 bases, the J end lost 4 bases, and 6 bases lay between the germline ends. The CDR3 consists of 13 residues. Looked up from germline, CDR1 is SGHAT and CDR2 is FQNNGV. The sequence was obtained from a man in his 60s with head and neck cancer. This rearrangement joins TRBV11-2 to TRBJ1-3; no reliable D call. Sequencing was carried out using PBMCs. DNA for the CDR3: TGTGCCAGCAGCTTAAAGGCCGGAAACACCATATATTTT. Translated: CASSLKAGNTIYF.